This T cell receptor beta chain was found in a study of cytomegalovirus exposure and HLA in healthy donors. A multiplex PCR was run with 60 Vbeta primers and 13 Jbeta primers. TCRdb keeps only in-frame clones here, not all; method: immunoSEQ multiplex PCR. The sample has roughly 140,000 clones; over 60% are singletons. The length of the CDR3 is 16 residues. Sequenced sample: PBMCs. The V call is TRBV21-1, the J call TRBJ2-3; the table's TRBD2 call for D was not verified on the DNA. TRBV21-1 is labeled a pseudogene. The TCR was taken from a woman aged 35 to 49 in good health and CMV-seronegative. CDR3 DNA sequence: TGTGCCATTAAGGGTGGGGAAGGGGGGGCTACAGATACGCAGTATTTT. As protein: CAIKGGEGGATDTQYF.